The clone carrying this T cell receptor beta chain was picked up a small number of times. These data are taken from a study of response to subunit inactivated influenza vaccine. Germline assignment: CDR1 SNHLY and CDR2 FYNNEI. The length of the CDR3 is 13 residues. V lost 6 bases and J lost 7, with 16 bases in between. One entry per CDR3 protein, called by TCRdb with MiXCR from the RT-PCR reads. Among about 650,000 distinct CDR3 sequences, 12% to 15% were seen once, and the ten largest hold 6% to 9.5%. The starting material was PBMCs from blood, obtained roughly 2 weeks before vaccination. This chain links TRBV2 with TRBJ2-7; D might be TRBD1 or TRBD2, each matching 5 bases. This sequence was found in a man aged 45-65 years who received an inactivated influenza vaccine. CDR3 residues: CASRPRATGEQYF. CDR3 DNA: TGTGCCAGCAGACCCAGGGCGACGGGGGAGCAGTACTTC.